This T cell receptor (beta chain) was sequenced in a study of T cell repertoires in cytomegalovirus infection. Germline values: CDR1 ENHRY, CDR2 SYGVKD. V shed 6 bases, J shed 1 base, and the junction held 13 bases outside the gene matches. The length of the CDR3 is 19 residues. As to this clonotype: Its specificity is not known.

TCRdb reprocessed the reads via MiXCR and lists one record per CDR3 protein. The table lists about 85,000 distinct CDR3 sequences, about 44% of them singletons. J is TRBJ2-1 and V is TRBV10-3; TRBD2 aligns across 12 bases. The sequenced sample was CD8+ T cells from cultured PBMCs, obtained from culture after CMV antigen stimulation. The TCR was taken from a human donor in good health (CMV status not recorded). Some clones in this sample may be carry-over from other donors' samples. The CDR3 here is CAISHLSSGRAGSYNEQFF. In DNA, the CDR3 is TGTGCCATCAGCCATCTATCTAGCGGGAGGGCCGGGTCCTACAATGAGCAGTTCTTC.